This TCR beta chain was observed in a study of molecular identifiers for immune sequencing clone quantification. Trimming removed 4 bases from V and 4 bases from J; junction bases left unmatched: 17. Per germline, CDR1 SEHNR and CDR2 FQNEAQ (reference sequence). CDR3 length: 18 amino acids. TCRdb ran MiXCR on the PCR reads and lists one entry per CDR3 protein. The profile shows approximately 670,000 distinct CDR3 sequences, 20% of them singletons. About this clonotype: A much larger clone sits a single nucleotide away, making a read error possible. The missing conserved phenylalanine or tryptophan at the end of this CDR3 makes a read error likely.

The receptor was isolated from a human donor in good health. Some libraries in this study had Jurkat cell RNA spiked in. The chain links TRBV7-9 to TRBJ2-3; 7 bases match TRBD2. Sequenced material: naive CD8+ T cells from blood, with Jurkat cell RNA spiked in. The subset here: FACS-sorted CD8+CD4-CCR7+CD45RA+ naive T cells. CDR3 residues: CASSSGGPSGQNADTQYL. CDR3 sequence (DNA): TGTGCCAGCAGCTCGGGGGGACCCTCGGGCCAGAATGCAGATACGCAGTATCTT.